The clone carrying this T cell receptor beta chain was observed a few times. The sample originates from a study of human T cells and chemical hapten exposure. Time point here: pre-sensitization, week 0. Treatment indicated: therapeutic diphenylcyclopropenone sensitization with weekly scalp DPC. MiXCR, applied by TCRdb to the RACE reads, yields one record per CDR3 protein. The data hold a few hundred thousand distinct CDR3 sequences, with about 7.7% observed a single time. Germline V lookup: CDR1 MDHEN, CDR2 SYDVKM. This CDR3 is built from 16 residues. Trimming took 5 bases from V and 0 from J, leaving 14 bases between them.

This TCR was recovered from a man aged 18 to 29 with alopecia areata. Some clones in this sample may be carry-over from other donors' samples. The sample was whole blood, taken in connection with sensitization to the hapten diphenylcyclopropenone (DPC). The gene calls are TRBV28 and TRBJ1-3; D not certain. CDR3 loop: CASSPQELFSGNTIYF. DNA of the CDR3: TGTGCCAGCAGTCCTCAGGAGCTGTTCTCTGGAAACACCATATATTTT.